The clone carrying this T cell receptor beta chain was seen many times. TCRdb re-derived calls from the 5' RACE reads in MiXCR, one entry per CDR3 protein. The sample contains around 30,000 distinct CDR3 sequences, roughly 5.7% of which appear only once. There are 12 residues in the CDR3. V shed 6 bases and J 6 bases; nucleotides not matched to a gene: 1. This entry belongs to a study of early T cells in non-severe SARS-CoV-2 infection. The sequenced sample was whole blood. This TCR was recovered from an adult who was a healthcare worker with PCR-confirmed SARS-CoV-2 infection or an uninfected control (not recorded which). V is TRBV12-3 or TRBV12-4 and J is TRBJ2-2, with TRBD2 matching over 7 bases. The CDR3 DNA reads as TGTGCCAGCAGACGGGGGGCCGGGGAGCTGTTTTTT. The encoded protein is CASRRGAGELFF.